This T cell receptor beta chain was recovered during a study of blood T cell repertoires in COVID-19. The overall study: PBMCs, B-cell-depleted T cells, or T cells provided the cDNA or gDNA that made up the material.

In the study's own analysis: Cell counts per sample came from amplifying reference gene primers. Assay: immunoSEQ multiplex PCR; the TCRdb copy retains only in-frame clones and omits some. V and J calls and clone size are given by that table; D and trimming were obtained from the DNA. This sample has about 45,000 clones, with less than 90% found just once. This receptor was obtained from a human donor in a cohort sampled during active COVID-19. Specimen: peripheral blood.

The CDR3 reads CASSSGLAGGEETQYF. In nucleotides, the CDR3 is TGTGCCAGCAGCTCGGGACTAGCGGGGGGAGAAGAGACCCAGTACTTC. V is TRBV5-4 and J is TRBJ2-5; 15 bases are a match to TRBD2. Germline lookup yields CDR1 SGHNT and CDR2 YYREEE (reference sequence). The CDR3 loop spans 16 amino acids. Germline trimming cut 3 bases from V and 3 bases from J; bases unmatched to any gene: 3.